This T cell receptor beta chain was obtained from a study of human CD8 memory T cell subsets. Study conclusions and caveats: It was suggested by Chao1 estimates that stem-like memory T cells were more diverse than precursor exhausted T cells.

This clonotype is deemed medium-sized by its frequency. What it binds is not known. By UMI-labeled 5' RACE, the TCR beta libraries were made. No DNA is given; TCRdb re-called the 5' RACE reads and lists each CDR3 protein once. The data show 7,500 to 9,000 distinct CDR3 sequences, and the top ten clones hold around 16%. Among CD8+ T cells, TPEX were CCR7+ PD-1+ TIGIT+ early memory cells with exhausted-like traits. The authors obtained RNA from duplicate vials, each holding about 150,000 sorted CD8+ T cells, for every subset. This CDR3 is 19 amino acids long. Material: CD8+ T cells from PBMCs. The gene calls are TRBV12-3 or TRBV12-4 and TRBJ2-2; TCRdb reports TRBD2, a call that lacks DNA to check it against. The sequence was collected from a human donor in good health. The chain's CDR3 is CASSLGSAAGASRAGELFF.